This TCR beta chain was identified in a study of regulatory T cells in long-lasting Graves disease. Researchers made TCR beta libraries by using iRepertoire HTBI primers and running Arm-PCR on CDR3 regions. Original data processing: Across all samples, just over 60 TRBV segments and about 13 TRBJ segments were identified. MiXCR, applied by TCRdb to the multiplex PCR reads, yields one record per CDR3 protein. The V and J calls reflect TCRdb's pipeline rather than the authors' work. The profile shows around 480,000 distinct CDR3 sequences, about 16% of them singletons. The CDR3 covers 16 residues. Germline assignment: CDR1 MGHRA and CDR2 YSYEKL. With 0 bases removed from V and 9 bases from J, the gap between germline ends came to 18 bases. The time point is: newly diagnosed GD, antithyroid drugs for less than 3 months. RNA isolated from PBMCs was used to make the TCR library. This sample also belongs to another study, concerning T cells in Graves' hyperthyroidism and ophthalmopathy. From that study: No ophthalmopathy progression within 18 months constituted stable Graves' hyperthyroidism. First-round RT-PCR with HTBI primers amplified the TCR CDR3 region. Most thyroid clonotypes expanded above 0.001 were also detected in blood.

This specimen consisted of peripheral blood mononuclear cells (PBMCs), obtained at new diagnosis, from a patient treated with antithyroid drugs. This rearrangement joins TRBV4-1 to TRBJ2-1; D is possibly TRBD2 (6 bases). The clonotype originates from a man aged 35-49 years with Graves disease. For the CDR3, the DNA is TGCGCCAGCAGCCAAGATTGGGGACTGGAGCAACGTGAGCAGTTCTTC. Protein sequence: CASSQDWGLEQREQFF.